The 12 T cell receptor beta chains below come from one sample, sequenced in a study of early T cells in non-severe SARS-CoV-2 infection. Each CDR3 protein gets one entry after TCRdb re-called the 5' RACE reads with MiXCR. Here the sample spans some 49,000 distinct CDR3 sequences, approximately 8.4% being singletons. Sample: whole blood. Receptors were obtained from an adult who was a healthcare worker with PCR-confirmed SARS-CoV-2 infection or an uninfected control (not recorded which).

This clonotype has a handful of counts. The rearrangement links TRBV5-5 to TRBJ2-7; D is unresolved. Per the germline V gene, CDR1 is SGHKS and CDR2 is YYEKEE (reference sequence). The CDR3 is made up of 14 amino acids. Trimming removed 4 bases from V and 0 bases from J, with 11 bases in between. The CDR3 loop is CASSHRAISYEQYF. The CDR3 region has the DNA TGTGCCAGCAGCCACCGGGCCATCTCCTACGAGCAGTACTTC.

This chain joins TRBV28 and TRBJ2-7; D remains unclear. This CDR3 contains 11 residues. CDR1 and CDR2 from the germline V gene are MDHEN and SYDVKM. Trimming stripped 8 bases from V and 3 bases from J, with 8 bases between. The CDR3 DNA reads as TGTGCCAGCGGCTCTATCTACGAGCAGTACTTC. This sequence encodes CASGSIYEQYF. The full variable domain, completed using reference TRBV28 and TRBJ2-7, is DVKVTQSSRYLVKRTGEKVFLECVQDMDHENMFWYRQDPGLGLRLIYFSYDVKMKEKGDIPEGYSVSREKKERFSLILESASTNQTSMYLCASGSIYEQYFGPGTRLTVT.

The V gene is TRBV5-1, the J gene TRBJ1-6; D unclear. The germline gives CDR1 SGHRS, CDR2 YFSETQ. V shed 4 bases and J shed 7 bases, with 18 bases lying between them. This CDR3 region has 16 residues. CDR3 loop: CASSGRTGSGNSPLHF. In nucleotides, the CDR3 is TGCGCCAGCAGCGGAAGGACGGGGTCAGGAAATTCACCCCTCCACTTT.

In this sample, this clonotype turned up a few times. This chain uses TRBV5-1 with TRBJ1-1; the D is unclear. The CDR3 sequence is 15 residues long. Germline V CDR1 and CDR2: SGHRS, YFSETQ. Trimming removed 0 bases from V and 1 base from J, with 10 bases in between. The DNA for the CDR3 is TGCGCCAGCAGCTTGGATTTCTCAGCGAACACTGAAGCTTTCTTT. Its translation: CASSLDFSANTEAFF.

This clonotype has just a few counts. This sequence joins TRBV29-1 and TRBJ2-7; D is uncertain. The length of the CDR3 is 12 residues. The V gene's germline CDR1 is SQVTM and CDR2 ANQGSEA. The ends were cut back, 3 bases at V and 2 bases at J, with 8 bases in the middle. The CDR3 DNA sequence: TGCAGCGTTGAGTCGGCGACCTACGAGCAGTACTTC. Translating gives CSVESATYEQYF.

This clonotype has only a few counts. This chain links TRBV20-1 with TRBJ2-5, with 7 bases fitting TRBD2. This CDR3 contains 12 residues. V was pared by 1 base and J by 5 bases, with 1 base of the junction left unmatched. Germline CDR1 reads DFQATT; CDR2 reads SNEGSKA (reference sequence). The CDR3 region is CSARGGGETQYF. Here the CDR3 DNA reads TGCAGTGCTAGAGGGGGAGGGGAGACCCAGTACTTC.

This clonotype was seen repeatedly, ten times or more. The rearrangement joins TRBV2 to TRBJ2-1; 7 positions agree with TRBD1. With V trimmed by 4 bases and J by 7 bases, 7 bases remained unmatched. This CDR3 region has 14 residues. Germline lookup yields CDR1 SNHLY and CDR2 FYNNEI. CDR3 sequence: CASSGQGRLNEQFF. The CDR3 coding sequence is TGTGCCAGCAGTGGACAGGGAAGGTTAAATGAGCAGTTCTTC. The full variable domain, rest sourced from reference TRBV2 and TRBJ2-1, is EPEVTQTPSHQVTQMGQEVILRCVPISNHLYFYWYRQILGQKVEFLVSFYNNEISEKSEIFDDQFSVERPDGSNFTLKIRSTKLEDSAMYFCASSGQGRLNEQFFGPGTRLTVL.

The sample holds many counts of this clonotype. This sequence joins TRBV20-1 and TRBJ2-7; 11 bases match TRBD2. The length of the CDR3 is 16 residues. Per germline, CDR1 DFQATT and CDR2 SNEGSKA (reference sequence). J was trimmed by 4 bases and V by 1 base; bases with no gene match: 9. The CDR3 sequence: CSARVAGGQIEYEQYF. The DNA of the CDR3 is TGCAGTGCTAGAGTAGCGGGGGGGCAAATCGAATACGAGCAGTACTTC.

This clonotype was seen a few times. The J gene is TRBJ1-1, the V gene TRBV29-1, with D tentatively TRBD1 (5 bases). The CDR3 is 12 amino acids. Between the trimmed V and J ends, which lost 6 bases and 1 base, there was a span of 9 bases. Germline CDR1 reads SQVTM; CDR2 reads ANQGSEA. CDR3 DNA sequence: TGCAGCGTAGCCCAGGGGAACACTGAAGCTTTCTTT. This codes for CSVAQGNTEAFF.

The chain is built from TRBV10-1 and TRBJ2-3, with TRBD2 identical over 15 bases. Germline values: CDR1 WNHNN, CDR2 SYGVQD (reference sequence). J lost 1 base, V lost 3 bases, and 2 bases had no gene match. The length of the CDR3 is 17 residues. In DNA form, the CDR3 reads TGCGCCAGCAGTGATTGGACTAGCGGGAGGGGCACAGATACGCAGTATTTT. It specifies CASSDWTSGRGTDTQYF.

This clonotype has ten or more counts. The V call is TRBV12-3 or TRBV12-4, the J call TRBJ2-7; D is perhaps TRBD1 (5 bases). The CDR3 has 15 residues. V dropped 1 base and J dropped 2 bases, with 12 bases sitting between them. CDR3: CASSLGRGWAYEQYF. The CDR3 DNA reads as TGTGCCAGCAGTTTAGGAAGGGGTTGGGCCTACGAGCAGTACTTC.

V and J are TRBV7-6 and TRBJ2-5; 7 nucleotides agree with TRBD2. V lost 0 bases to trimming and J lost 5 bases; unmatched junction nucleotides: 3. The CDR3 length is 14 residues. Germline V CDR1 and CDR2: SGHVS, FNYEAQ. The DNA for the CDR3 is TGTGCCAGCAGCTTAGCGACTAGCAGGGAGACCCAGTACTTC. Residues: CASSLATSRETQYF.